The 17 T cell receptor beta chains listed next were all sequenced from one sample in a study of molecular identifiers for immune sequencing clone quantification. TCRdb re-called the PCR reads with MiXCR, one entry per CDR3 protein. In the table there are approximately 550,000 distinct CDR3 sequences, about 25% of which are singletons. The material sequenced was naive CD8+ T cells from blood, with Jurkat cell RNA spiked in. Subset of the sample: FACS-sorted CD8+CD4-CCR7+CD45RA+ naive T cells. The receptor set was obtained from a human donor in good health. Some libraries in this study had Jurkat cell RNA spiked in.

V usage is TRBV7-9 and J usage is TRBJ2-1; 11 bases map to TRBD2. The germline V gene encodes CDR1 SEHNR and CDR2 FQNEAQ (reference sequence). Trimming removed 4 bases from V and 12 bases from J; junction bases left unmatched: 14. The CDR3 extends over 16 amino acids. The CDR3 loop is CASSYTSGSPQGGQFF. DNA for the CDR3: TGTGCCAGCAGCTACACTAGCGGGAGTCCCCAGGGGGGGCAGTTCTTC.

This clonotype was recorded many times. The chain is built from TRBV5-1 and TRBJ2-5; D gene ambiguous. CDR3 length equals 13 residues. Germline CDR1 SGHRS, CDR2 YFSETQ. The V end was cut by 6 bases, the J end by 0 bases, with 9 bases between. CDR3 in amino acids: CASNDDNQETQYF. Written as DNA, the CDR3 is TGCGCCAGCAACGACGACAACCAAGAGACCCAGTACTTC.

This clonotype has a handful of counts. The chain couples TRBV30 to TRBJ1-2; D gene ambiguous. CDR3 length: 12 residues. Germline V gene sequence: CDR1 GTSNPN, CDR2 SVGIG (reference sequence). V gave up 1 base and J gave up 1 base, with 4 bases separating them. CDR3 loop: CAWSESNYGYTF. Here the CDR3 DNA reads TGTGCCTGGAGTGAAAGTAACTATGGCTACACCTTC. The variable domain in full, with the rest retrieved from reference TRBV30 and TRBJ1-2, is SQTIHQWPATLVQPVGSPLSLECTVEGTSNPNLYWYRQAAGRGLQLLFYSVGIGQISSEVPQNLSASRPQDRQFILSSKKLLLSDSGFYLCAWSESNYGYTFGSGTRLTVV.

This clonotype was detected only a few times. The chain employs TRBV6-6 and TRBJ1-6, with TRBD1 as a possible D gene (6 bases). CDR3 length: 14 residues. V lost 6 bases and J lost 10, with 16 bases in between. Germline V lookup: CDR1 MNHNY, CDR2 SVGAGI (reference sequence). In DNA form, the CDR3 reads TGTGCCAGCAGGCCAGGGGCCCTAAGCTCACCCCTCCACTTT. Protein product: CASRPGALSSPLHF.

CDR3 residues: CASSTGPYGANVLTF. The DNA for the CDR3 is TGTGCCAGCAGCACGGGGCCGTATGGGGCCAACGTCCTGACTTTC. This chain links TRBV11-2 with TRBJ2-6; D tentatively reads TRBD1 or TRBD2 (5 bases each). This CDR3 comprises 15 residues. V was trimmed by 5 bases and J by 3 bases, leaving 11 bases between them. Germline CDR1 and CDR2: SGHAT and FQNNGV.

The CDR3 sequence: CASSLPTSGSTGELFF. CDR3 nucleotide sequence: TGTGCCAGCAGCTTACCGACTAGTGGGAGCACCGGGGAGCTGTTTTTT. This chain uses TRBV9 with TRBJ2-2, with D possibly TRBD2 on 6 matching bases. V was cut by 4 bases and J by 4 bases, with 17 bases left in between. Looked up from germline, CDR1 is SGDLS and CDR2 is YYNGEE. This CDR3 comprises 16 residues.

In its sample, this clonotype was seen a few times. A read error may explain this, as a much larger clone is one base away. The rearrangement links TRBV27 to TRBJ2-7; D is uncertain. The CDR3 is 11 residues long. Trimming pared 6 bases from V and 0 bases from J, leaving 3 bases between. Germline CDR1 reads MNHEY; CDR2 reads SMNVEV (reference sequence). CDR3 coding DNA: TGTGCCAGCAGGCACTCCTACGAGCAGTACTTC. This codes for CASRHSYEQYF.

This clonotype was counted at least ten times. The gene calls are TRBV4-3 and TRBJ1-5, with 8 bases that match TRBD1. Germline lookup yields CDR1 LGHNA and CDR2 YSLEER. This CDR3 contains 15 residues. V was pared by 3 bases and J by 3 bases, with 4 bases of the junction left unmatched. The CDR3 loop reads CASSQGTGFNQPQHF. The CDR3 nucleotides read TGCGCCAGCAGCCAGGGGACAGGCTTCAATCAGCCCCAGCATTTT.

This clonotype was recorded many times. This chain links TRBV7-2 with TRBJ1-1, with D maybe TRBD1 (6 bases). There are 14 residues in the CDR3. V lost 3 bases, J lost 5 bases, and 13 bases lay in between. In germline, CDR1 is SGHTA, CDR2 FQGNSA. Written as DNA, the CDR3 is TGTGCCAGCAGCTTCTCGGGGGCGGCGACTGAAGCTTTCTTT. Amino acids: CASSFSGAATEAFF.

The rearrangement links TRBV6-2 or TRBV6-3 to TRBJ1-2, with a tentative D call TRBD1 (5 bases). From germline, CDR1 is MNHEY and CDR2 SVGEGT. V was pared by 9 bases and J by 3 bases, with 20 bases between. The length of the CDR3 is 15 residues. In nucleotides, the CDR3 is TGTGCCAGTCTCAACGAAAGGGGATTTCACTATGGCTACACCTTC. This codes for CASLNERGFHYGYTF.

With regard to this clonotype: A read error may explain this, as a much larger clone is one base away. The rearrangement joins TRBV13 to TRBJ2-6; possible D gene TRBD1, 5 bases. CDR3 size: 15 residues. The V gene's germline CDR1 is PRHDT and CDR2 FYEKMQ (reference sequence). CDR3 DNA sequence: TGTGCCAGCAGCTTAGCGGTAGCTGGGGCCAACATCCTGACTTTC. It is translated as CASSLAVAGANILTF.

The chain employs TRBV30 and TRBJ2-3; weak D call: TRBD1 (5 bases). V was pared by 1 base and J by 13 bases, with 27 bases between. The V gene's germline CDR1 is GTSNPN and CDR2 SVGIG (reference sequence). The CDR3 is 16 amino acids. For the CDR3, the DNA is TGTGCCTGGAGTGAAGCAGGGCGGTTCCCCACAGATACTAAGTATTTT. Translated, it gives CAWSEAGRFPTDTKYF. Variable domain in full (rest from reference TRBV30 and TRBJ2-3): SQTIHQWPATLVQPVGSPLSLECTVEGTSNPNLYWYRQAAGRGLQLLFYSVGIGQISSEVPQNLSASRPQDRQFILSSKKLLLSDSGFYLCAWSEAGRFPTDTKYFGPGTRLTVL.

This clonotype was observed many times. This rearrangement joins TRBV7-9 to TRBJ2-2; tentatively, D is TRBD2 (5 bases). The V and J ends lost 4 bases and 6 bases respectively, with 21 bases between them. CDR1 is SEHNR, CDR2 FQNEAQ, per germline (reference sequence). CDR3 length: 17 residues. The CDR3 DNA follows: TGTGCCAGCAGCTCCCGGTGGGGAGCGAGCTCGTCCGGGGAGCTGTTTTTT. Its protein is CASSSRWGASSSGELFF.

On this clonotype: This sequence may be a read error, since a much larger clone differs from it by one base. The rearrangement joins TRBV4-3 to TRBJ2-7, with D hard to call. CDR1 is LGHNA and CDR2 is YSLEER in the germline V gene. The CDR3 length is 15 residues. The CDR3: CASSQEVMGINELYF. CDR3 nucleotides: TGCGCCAGCAGCCAAGAGGTAATGGGGATCAACGAGCTGTACTTC.

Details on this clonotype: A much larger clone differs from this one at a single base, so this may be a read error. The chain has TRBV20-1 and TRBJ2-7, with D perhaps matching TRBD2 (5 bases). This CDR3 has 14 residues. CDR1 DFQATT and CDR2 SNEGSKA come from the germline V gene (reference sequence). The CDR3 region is CRASSPAEPYEQYF. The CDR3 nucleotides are TGCAGAGCTAGCAGCCCAGCGGAGCCCTACGAGCAGTACTTC.

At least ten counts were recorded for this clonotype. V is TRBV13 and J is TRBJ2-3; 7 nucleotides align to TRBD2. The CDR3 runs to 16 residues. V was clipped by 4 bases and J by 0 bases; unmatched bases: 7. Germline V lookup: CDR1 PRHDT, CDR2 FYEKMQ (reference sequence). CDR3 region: CASSSAGGRSTDTQYF. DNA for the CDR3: TGTGCCAGCAGCTCCGCCGGCGGGAGAAGCACAGATACGCAGTATTTT. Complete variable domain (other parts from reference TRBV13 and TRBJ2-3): AAGVIQSPRHLIKEKRETATLKCYPIPRHDTVYWYQQGPGQDPQFLISFYEKMQSDKGSIPDRFSAQQFSDYHSELNMSSLELGDSALYFCASSSAGGRSTDTQYFGPGTRLTVL.

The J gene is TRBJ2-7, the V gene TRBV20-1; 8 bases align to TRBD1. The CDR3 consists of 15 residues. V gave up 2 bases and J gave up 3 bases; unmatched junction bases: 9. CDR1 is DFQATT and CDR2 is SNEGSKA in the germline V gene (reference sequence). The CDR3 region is CSARPSGQVIYEQYF. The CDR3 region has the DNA TGCAGTGCTAGACCATCGGGACAGGTAATCTACGAGCAGTACTTC.